Listed below are T cell receptor beta chains from one sample, sequenced in a study of CD8 T cells in Susac syndrome. TCRdb used MiXCR to reprocess the immunoSEQ multiplex PCR reads, holding one entry per CDR3 protein. The sample contains 150,000 to 200,000 distinct CDR3 sequences, 85% to 95% of which appear only once. The sample comprised CD8+ T cells from PBMCs. The receptors come from a human donor with multiple sclerosis. Each CDR3 is given with its conserved first and last residue. Each record gives: J gene, V gene, clone size, D gene, CDR3 protein, CDR3 DNA. The D gene is left open where the match is weak. Clone size is stated in some rows and not others, as once, few, many or a class when expanded.

>TRBJ1-4|TRBV29-1|.|.
CSVEVLGGLTNEKLFF
TGCAGCGTTGAAGTGTTAGGAGGACTAACTAATGAAAAACTGTTTTTT
>TRBJ2-1|TRBV2|.|.
CASSEGGEQFF
TGTGCCAGCAGTGAGGGTGGCGAGCAGTTCTTC
>TRBJ1-5|TRBV20-1|.|.
CSARDRVGQPQHF
TGCAGTGCTAGAGATCGCGTTGGTCAGCCCCAGCATTTT
>TRBJ2-7|TRBV5-6|.|.
CASTEGNGGISYEQYF
TGTGCCAGCACCGAGGGTAACGGGGGCATCTCCTACGAGCAGTACTTC
>TRBJ2-4|TRBV20-1|.|TRBD1
CSARDRGQGNSIQYF
TGCAGTGCTAGAGATCGGGGACAGGGAAATTCCATTCAGTACTTC
>TRBJ1-2|TRBV7-9|.|.
CASSFSDSNYGYTF
TGTGCCAGCAGCTTCAGTGACTCTAACTATGGCTACACCTTC
>TRBJ2-7|TRBV29-1|.|.
CSVEGIRLNEQYF
TGCAGCGTTGAAGGGATCCGCCTCAACGAGCAGTACTTC
>TRBJ1-2|TRBV4-2|.|.
CASSQGGERGYTF
TGTGCCAGCAGCCAAGGTGGGGAGAGGGGCTACACCTTC
>TRBJ1-1|TRBV9|.|TRBD1
CASSETGGRNTEAFF
TGTGCCAGCAGCGAGACAGGGGGCCGGAACACTGAAGCTTTCTTT
>TRBJ2-1|TRBV6-1|.|TRBD2
CASLGLADYNEQFF
TGTGCCAGCCTGGGACTAGCAGACTACAATGAGCAGTTCTTC
>TRBJ2-2|TRBV5-1|.|.
CASSLWASDYTGELFF
TGCGCCAGCAGCTTGTGGGCTAGCGATTACACCGGGGAGCTGTTTTTT
>TRBJ2-5|TRBV7-9|.|.
CASGGNQETQYF
TGTGCCAGCGGTGGAAACCAAGAGACCCAGTACTTC
>TRBJ2-7|TRBV20-1|.|.
CSPTLVIGHEQYF
TGCAGTCCGACGCTAGTCATTGGGCACGAGCAGTACTTC
>TRBJ2-3|TRBV3-1|.|.
CASSLAPGWGTDTQYF
TGTGCCAGCAGCCTCGCCCCGGGGTGGGGGACAGATACGCAGTATTTT
>TRBJ1-1|TRBV20-1|.|.
CSARDVDRLNTEAFF
TGCAGTGCTAGAGATGTCGACAGGCTGAACACTGAAGCTTTCTTT
>TRBJ1-2|TRBV20-1|few|.
CSARDPGNYGYTF
TGCAGTGCTAGAGATCCTGGTAACTATGGCTACACCTTC
>TRBJ2-3|TRBV5-1|.|TRBD1
CASSLGDRGRTDTQYF
TGCGCCAGCAGCTTGGGGGACAGGGGGCGCACAGATACGCAGTATTTT
>TRBJ1-1|TRBV27|.|.
CASSLKRGPEAFF
TGTGCCAGCAGTTTAAAAAGGGGCCCTGAAGCTTTCTTT
>TRBJ2-1|TRBV20-1|.|.
CSARDLGRISYNEQFF
TGCAGTGCTAGAGATCTTGGGCGGATCTCCTACAATGAGCAGTTCTTC
>TRBJ2-1|TRBV5-4|once|TRBD1
CASSTGQLRDEQFF
TGTGCCAGCAGCACGGGACAGTTACGGGATGAGCAGTTCTTC
>TRBJ1-2|TRBV12-5|.|.
CASGSDGDWGYTF
TGTGCTAGTGGCTCCGATGGGGACTGGGGCTACACCTTC
>TRBJ1-1|TRBV5-1|.|.
CASSLDLGDTEAFF
TGCGCCAGCAGCTTGGATTTAGGGGACACTGAAGCTTTCTTT
>TRBJ2-7|TRBV20-1|.|.
CSAKPQADKLYEQYF
TGCAGTGCTAAACCCCAGGCGGATAAACTGTACGAGCAGTACTTC
>TRBJ2-7|TRBV2|.|.
CASSPPASLLEQYF
TGTGCCAGCAGCCCTCCTGCAAGTCTCCTCGAGCAGTACTTC
>TRBJ2-7|TRBV15|.|TRBD2
CATNSESGATSEQYF
TGTGCCACCAACAGCGAGAGCGGGGCAACGAGCGAGCAGTACTTC
>TRBJ2-1|TRBV24-1|once|TRBD2
CATSDSTSGVYNEQFF
TGTGCCACCAGTGATTCAACTAGCGGGGTTTACAATGAGCAGTTCTTC